The 7 T cell receptor beta chains below were found in one sample sequenced in a study of human T cells and chemical hapten exposure (dated by TCRdb to about 2021). The time point label here, explained by the study, means: patch test 1, 2 weeks after DPC sensitization. The intended sense of this specimen's treatment or condition label: therapeutic diphenylcyclopropenone sensitization with weekly scalp DPC. Library creation used RACE. Reads for this sample came from a NextSeq 500. The public reads were reprocessed in TCRdb via fastp at Q25 and MiXCR, keeping in-frame beta chains. Identical CDR3 proteins give one entry, which carries the most common genes and DNA. The table for this sample lists under 130,000 distinct CDR3 sequences; more than 9.5% of them were counted only once. The ten largest clones take up approximately 3.5% of the sample. The sequenced sample was whole blood, obtained in connection with sensitization to the hapten diphenylcyclopropenone (DPC). The receptors originated from a woman between 40 and 50 years old with alopecia areata. Some clones in this sample may be carry-over from other donors' samples.

This clonotype was detected only once. The junction departs from germline at one end; a sequencing error may be responsible. V usage is TRBV5-4 and J usage is TRBJ1-1, with 7 bases that match TRBD1. In germline, CDR1 is SGHNT, CDR2 YYREEE (reference sequence). This CDR3 is built from 14 residues. CDR3 sequence (DNA): TGTGCCTGCAGCAGGGGACAGAACCGAGATGAAGCTTTCTTT. The encoded protein is CACSRGQNRDEAFF.

The chain employs TRBV7-6 and TRBJ2-1; TRBD1 matches at 7 bases. Germline CDR1 is SGHVS and CDR2 is FNYEAQ. The CDR3 totals 15 residues. V gave up 3 bases and J gave up 8 bases; unmatched junction bases: 10. The CDR3 protein is CASSLKYRGRDEQFF. The CDR3 region has the DNA TGTGCCAGCAGCTTGAAATACAGGGGTCGCGATGAGCAGTTCTTC.

The chain employs TRBV9 and TRBJ1-1; D is uncertain. The V gene lost 0 bases and the J gene lost 5 bases, with 8 bases spanning the gap. The CDR3 runs to 13 residues. Germline V CDR1 and CDR2: SGDLS, YYNGEE. CDR3 in DNA: TGTGCCAGCAGCGTAGCTCTAGGGACTGAAGCTTTCTTT. It yields the protein CASSVALGTEAFF.

A few counts support this clonotype. The chain joins TRBV5-5 to TRBJ1-1; D is unresolved. The V gene's germline CDR1 is SGHKS and CDR2 YYEKEE (reference sequence). The germline V and J ends were trimmed by 1 base and 7 bases, with 11 bases remaining between them. The CDR3 runs 13 residues. The CDR3 nucleotides read TGTGCCAGCAGCTTGATCGTCTGCGTTGAAGCTTTCTTT. Translating gives CASSLIVCVEAFF.

J is TRBJ1-6 and V is TRBV12-3 or TRBV12-4; D call uncertain. V lost 0 bases to trimming and J lost 7 bases, with 7 bases between them. This CDR3 contains 14 residues. In nucleotides, the CDR3 is TGTGCCAGCAGTTTAGCGCTGGGGAATTCACCCCTCCACTTT. Encoded protein: CASSLALGNSPLHF.

This clonotype was counted a few times. V and J are TRBV10-2 and TRBJ2-7; 11 bases fit TRBD2. The CDR3 has 18 amino acids. Germline V lookup: CDR1 WSHSY, CDR2 SAAADI. Unmatched junction bases numbered 8, after V lost 1 base and J lost 0 bases. The CDR3 region has the DNA TGCGCCAGCAGTGAGTTACGGACTAGCGGGCCCATCTCCTACGAGCAGTACTTC. Translating it yields CASSELRTSGPISYEQYF.

V is TRBV7-9 and J is TRBJ1-2; D gene uncertain. Per the germline V gene, CDR1 is SEHNR and CDR2 is FQNEAQ (reference sequence). With 1 base removed from V and 7 bases from J, the gap between germline ends came to 10 bases. There are 13 residues in the CDR3. The CDR3 nucleotides are TGTGCCAGCAGCTTAGGGCCTACTGCTGGCTACACCTTC. Translation gives CASSLGPTAGYTF.